These T cell receptor beta chains were read from a single sample in a study of CD8 T cells in cerebrospinal fluid in Alzheimer's disease. From the 10x single-cell sequencing reads, TCRdb lists one entry per CDR3 protein and no DNA. The sample table sets out under 1,500 distinct CDR3 sequences. Sequences were obtained from cerebrospinal fluid. The receptors stem from a human donor in good health. The CDR3 runs from the conserved cysteine through the conserved F or W. The order of the fields is J gene, clone size, V gene, CDR3 protein. Size values are once, few and many counts, or a class for expanded clones, and some rows have none.

J gene: TRBJ1-1; clone size: medium-sized; V gene: TRBV5-4; CDR3 protein: CASSSSQGARTEAFF
J gene: TRBJ1-5; clone size: medium-sized; V gene: TRBV24-1; CDR3 protein: CATSETGVTNQPQHF
J gene: TRBJ2-7; clone size: large; V gene: TRBV18; CDR3 protein: CASSPSYDEQYF
J gene: TRBJ2-3; clone size: medium-sized; V gene: TRBV11-1; CDR3 protein: CASSPRDIVVVTQYF
J gene: TRBJ2-1; clone size: medium-sized; V gene: TRBV20-1; CDR3 protein: CSEAGSNNEQFF
J gene: TRBJ2-3; clone size: medium-sized; V gene: TRBV10-3; CDR3 protein: CAISEGGRGREGTQYF
J gene: TRBJ2-5; clone size: large; V gene: TRBV29-1; CDR3 protein: CSVEFRIQETQYF
J gene: TRBJ1-2; clone size: medium-sized; V gene: TRBV29-1; CDR3 protein: CSASPGTGGSGYTF
J gene: TRBJ2-5; clone size: medium-sized; V gene: TRBV5-6; CDR3 protein: CASSSRGTRGRIVQETQYF
J gene: TRBJ2-2; clone size: large; V gene: TRBV5-1; CDR3 protein: CASTPETFSGELFF
J gene: TRBJ2-5; clone size: medium-sized; V gene: TRBV20-1; CDR3 protein: CSARISGLGETQYF
J gene: TRBJ2-3; clone size: medium-sized; V gene: TRBV4-1; CDR3 protein: CASSGGRDADTQYF
J gene: TRBJ2-6; clone size: -; V gene: TRBV5-4; CDR3 protein: CASSSMYSGANVLTF
J gene: TRBJ2-5; clone size: medium-sized; V gene: TRBV6-5; CDR3 protein: CASSQTGDRWETQYF
J gene: TRBJ1-3; clone size: medium-sized; V gene: TRBV29-1; CDR3 protein: CSVAAVLSGNTIYF
J gene: TRBJ2-3; clone size: medium-sized; V gene: TRBV9; CDR3 protein: CASSVGTGETDTQYF
J gene: TRBJ2-7; clone size: medium-sized; V gene: TRBV14; CDR3 protein: CASSQDLVLSYEQYF
J gene: TRBJ2-3; clone size: medium-sized; V gene: TRBV30; CDR3 protein: CAWSTAGLGADTQYF
J gene: TRBJ2-3; clone size: medium-sized; V gene: TRBV9; CDR3 protein: CASSPRTGGIIGTDTQYF
J gene: TRBJ2-7; clone size: medium-sized; V gene: TRBV28; CDR3 protein: CASNSGGAYRGEQYF
J gene: TRBJ2-1; clone size: medium-sized; V gene: TRBV7-2; CDR3 protein: CASSLRGRGRGEQFF
J gene: TRBJ1-4; clone size: medium-sized; V gene: TRBV27; CDR3 protein: CASSWRGGPNEKLFF
J gene: TRBJ2-7; clone size: medium-sized; V gene: TRBV20-1; CDR3 protein: CSATTSGSTSGEQYF
J gene: TRBJ2-7; clone size: -; V gene: TRBV13; CDR3 protein: CASSPGQASYEQYF
J gene: TRBJ2-1; clone size: -; V gene: TRBV6-1; CDR3 protein: CATPAGGPYNEQFF
J gene: TRBJ1-6; clone size: medium-sized; V gene: TRBV10-3; CDR3 protein: CATAEDRGLDSPLHF
J gene: TRBJ2-7; clone size: medium-sized; V gene: TRBV30; CDR3 protein: CAWSWTSGRARYEQYF
J gene: TRBJ1-2; clone size: medium-sized; V gene: TRBV27; CDR3 protein: CATLGGSGTTYGYTF
J gene: TRBJ2-1; clone size: medium-sized; V gene: TRBV19; CDR3 protein: CASSTGTEYNEQFF
J gene: TRBJ1-1; clone size: medium-sized; V gene: TRBV28; CDR3 protein: CASSSGQTNTEAFF
J gene: TRBJ1-1; clone size: medium-sized; V gene: TRBV12-3/TRBV12-4; CDR3 protein: CASWRGREAFF
J gene: TRBJ2-5; clone size: -; V gene: TRBV7-8; CDR3 protein: CASNRMGGAETQYF
J gene: TRBJ2-5; clone size: large; V gene: TRBV7-9; CDR3 protein: CASSSVRDYKETQYF
J gene: TRBJ1-6; clone size: medium-sized; V gene: TRBV7-2; CDR3 protein: CASSLRQGVNSPLHF
J gene: TRBJ1-1; clone size: medium-sized; V gene: TRBV16; CDR3 protein: CASSQTGQGKRGEAFF
J gene: TRBJ1-1; clone size: medium-sized; V gene: TRBV5-4; CDR3 protein: CASSSDRASEGDTEAFF
J gene: TRBJ2-1; clone size: large; V gene: TRBV20-1; CDR3 protein: CSARSPDGEKASYNEQFF
J gene: TRBJ2-7; clone size: medium-sized; V gene: TRBV7-9; CDR3 protein: CASSPASQTTYEQYF
J gene: TRBJ1-6; clone size: medium-sized; V gene: TRBV9; CDR3 protein: CASSSRTSRSPLHF
J gene: TRBJ2-3; clone size: -; V gene: TRBV12-3/TRBV12-4; CDR3 protein: CASSIDRRPSPPVLYF
J gene: TRBJ1-5; clone size: medium-sized; V gene: TRBV20-1; CDR3 protein: CSATGVPRQPQHF
J gene: TRBJ2-1; clone size: large; V gene: TRBV6-1; CDR3 protein: CASMDSDEQFF
J gene: TRBJ1-1; clone size: medium-sized; V gene: TRBV28; CDR3 protein: CASSYLNGGGTEAFF
J gene: TRBJ2-1; clone size: large; V gene: TRBV29-1; CDR3 protein: CSVEEGINEQFF
J gene: TRBJ2-1; clone size: large; V gene: TRBV7-2; CDR3 protein: CASSLVSAGENEQFF
J gene: TRBJ2-1; clone size: medium-sized; V gene: TRBV18; CDR3 protein: CASSPPGTSPYNEQFF
J gene: TRBJ2-1; clone size: medium-sized; V gene: TRBV21-1; CDR3 protein: CASSRVIGRNEQFF
J gene: TRBJ2-5; clone size: medium-sized; V gene: TRBV5-4; CDR3 protein: CASSPGTAQETQYF
J gene: TRBJ2-7; clone size: medium-sized; V gene: TRBV7-2; CDR3 protein: CASSYLGGKSSGEQYF
J gene: TRBJ2-7; clone size: -; V gene: TRBV29-1; CDR3 protein: CSAEAGSSEQYF
J gene: TRBJ2-5; clone size: -; V gene: TRBV12-5; CDR3 protein: CASGLGGGETQYF
J gene: TRBJ1-1; clone size: large; V gene: TRBV20-1; CDR3 protein: CSAQKEVNTEAFF
J gene: TRBJ2-7; clone size: large; V gene: TRBV11-2; CDR3 protein: CASSLSDFWFRPGAYEQYF
J gene: TRBJ2-7; clone size: medium-sized; V gene: TRBV6-2/TRBV6-3; CDR3 protein: CASSYGVDYEQYF
J gene: TRBJ1-1; clone size: medium-sized; V gene: TRBV30; CDR3 protein: CAWSASRQGGTEAFF
J gene: TRBJ2-2; clone size: medium-sized; V gene: TRBV28; CDR3 protein: CASSPRLGVNTGELFF
J gene: TRBJ2-5; clone size: -; V gene: TRBV19; CDR3 protein: CASSEDGRGEYF